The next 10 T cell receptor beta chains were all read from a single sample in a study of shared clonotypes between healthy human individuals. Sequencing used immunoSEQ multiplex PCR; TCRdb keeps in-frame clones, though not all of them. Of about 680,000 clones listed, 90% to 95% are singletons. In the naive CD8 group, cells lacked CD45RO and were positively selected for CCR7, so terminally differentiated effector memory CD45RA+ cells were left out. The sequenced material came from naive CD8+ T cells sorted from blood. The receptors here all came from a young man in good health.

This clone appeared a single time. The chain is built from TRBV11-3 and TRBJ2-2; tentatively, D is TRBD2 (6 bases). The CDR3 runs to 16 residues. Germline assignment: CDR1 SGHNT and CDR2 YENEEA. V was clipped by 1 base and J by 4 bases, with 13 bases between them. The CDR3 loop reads CASSLGWEAGTGELFF. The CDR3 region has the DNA TGTGCCAGCAGCTTAGGGTGGGAGGCTGGCACCGGGGAGCTGTTTTTT. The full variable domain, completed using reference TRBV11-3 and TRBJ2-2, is EAGVVQSPRYKIIEKKQPVAFWCNPISGHNTLYWYLQNLGQGPELLIRYENEEAVDDSQLPKDRFSAERLKGVDSTLKIQPAELGDSAVYLCASSLGWEAGTGELFFGEGSRLTVL.

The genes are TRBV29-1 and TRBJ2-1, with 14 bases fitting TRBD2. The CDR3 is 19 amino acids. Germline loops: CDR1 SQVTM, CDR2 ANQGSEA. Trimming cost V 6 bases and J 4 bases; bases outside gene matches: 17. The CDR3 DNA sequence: TGCAGCGTCCGGGGCGGCGGACTAGCGGGAGGCCCTCTGTACAATGAGCAGTTCTTC. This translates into CSVRGGGLAGGPLYNEQFF.

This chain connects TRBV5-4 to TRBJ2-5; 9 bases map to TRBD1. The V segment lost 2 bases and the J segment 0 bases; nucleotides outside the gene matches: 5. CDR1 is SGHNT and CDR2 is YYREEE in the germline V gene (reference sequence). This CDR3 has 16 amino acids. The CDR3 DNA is TGTGCCAGCAGCTTACAGGGGGCTTCGTACCAAGAGACCCAGTACTTC. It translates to CASSLQGASYQETQYF.

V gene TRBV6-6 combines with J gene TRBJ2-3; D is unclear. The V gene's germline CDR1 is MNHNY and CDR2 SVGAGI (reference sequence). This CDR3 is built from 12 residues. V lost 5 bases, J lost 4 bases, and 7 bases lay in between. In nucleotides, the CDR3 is TGTGCCAGCAGTCTAGTTTCAGATACGCAGTATTTT. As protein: CASSLVSDTQYF.

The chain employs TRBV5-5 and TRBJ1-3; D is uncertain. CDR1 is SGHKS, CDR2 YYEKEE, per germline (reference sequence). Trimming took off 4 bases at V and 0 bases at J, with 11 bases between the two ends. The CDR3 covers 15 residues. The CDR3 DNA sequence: TGTGCCAGCAGCCCTGGGAGAGGCTCTGGAAACACCATATATTTT. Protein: CASSPGRGSGNTIYF.

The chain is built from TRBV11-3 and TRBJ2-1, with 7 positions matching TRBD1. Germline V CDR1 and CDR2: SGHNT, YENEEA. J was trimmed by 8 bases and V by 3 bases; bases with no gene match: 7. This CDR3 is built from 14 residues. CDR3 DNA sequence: TGTGCCAGCAGCTTCCAATACAGGGGCTATGAGCAGTTCTTC. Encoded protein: CASSFQYRGYEQFF.

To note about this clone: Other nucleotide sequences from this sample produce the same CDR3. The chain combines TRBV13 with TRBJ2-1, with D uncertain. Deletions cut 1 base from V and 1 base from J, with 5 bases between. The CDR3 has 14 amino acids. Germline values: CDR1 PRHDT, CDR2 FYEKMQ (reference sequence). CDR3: CASSLVGSYNEQFF. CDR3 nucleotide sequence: TGTGCCAGCAGCTTAGTCGGATCCTACAATGAGCAGTTCTTC.

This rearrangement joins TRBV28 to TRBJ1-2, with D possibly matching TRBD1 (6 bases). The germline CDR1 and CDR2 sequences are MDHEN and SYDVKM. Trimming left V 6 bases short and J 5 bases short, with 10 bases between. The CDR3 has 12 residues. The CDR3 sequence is CASSITGYGYTF. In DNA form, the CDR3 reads TGTGCCAGCAGCATCACAGGGTATGGCTACACCTTC.

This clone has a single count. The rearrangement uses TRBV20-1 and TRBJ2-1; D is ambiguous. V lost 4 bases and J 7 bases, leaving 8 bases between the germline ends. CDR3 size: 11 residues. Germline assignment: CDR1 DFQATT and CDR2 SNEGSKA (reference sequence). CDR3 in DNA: TGCAGTGCTATAGAGCATAATGAGCAGTTCTTC. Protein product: CSAIEHNEQFF.

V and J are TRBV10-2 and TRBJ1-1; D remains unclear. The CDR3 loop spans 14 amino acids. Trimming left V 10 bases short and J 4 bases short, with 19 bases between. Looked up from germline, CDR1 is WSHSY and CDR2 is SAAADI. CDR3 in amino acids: CATRVEEASTEAFF. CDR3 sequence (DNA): TGCGCCACCCGGGTCGAGGAGGCGAGCACTGAAGCTTTCTTT.